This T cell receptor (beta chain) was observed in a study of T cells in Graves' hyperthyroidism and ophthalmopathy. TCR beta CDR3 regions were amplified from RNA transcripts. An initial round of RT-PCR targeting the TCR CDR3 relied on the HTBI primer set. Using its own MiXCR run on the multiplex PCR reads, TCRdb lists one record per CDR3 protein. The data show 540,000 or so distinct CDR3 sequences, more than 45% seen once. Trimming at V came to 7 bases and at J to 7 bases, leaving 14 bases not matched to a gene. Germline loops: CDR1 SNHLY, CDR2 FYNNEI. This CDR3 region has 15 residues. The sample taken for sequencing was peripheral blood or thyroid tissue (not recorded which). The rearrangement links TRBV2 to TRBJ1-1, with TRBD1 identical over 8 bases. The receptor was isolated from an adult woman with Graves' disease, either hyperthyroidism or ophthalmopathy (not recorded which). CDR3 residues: CASTPTTGVLDEAFF. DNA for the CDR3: TGTGCCAGCACCCCAACGACAGGGGTGTTAGATGAAGCTTTCTTT.